A selection of T cell receptor beta chains follows, all from one sample in a study of blood T cell repertoires in COVID-19. TCRdb's copy holds only in-frame clones and misses some; the assay was immunoSEQ multiplex PCR. The data show some 250,000 clones, approximately 84% seen once. Sequenced material: PBMCs or T cells enriched from blood (not recorded which). Source of these receptors: a man younger than 30 who had recovered from COVID-19. Both conserved end residues are trimmed from each CDR3.

ASSPPPAGLYNEQF	TRBV4-2	14	TRBJ2-1
ASSWGTESSYEQY	TRBV28	13	TRBJ2-7
ASSRLAGGSTDTQY	TRBV3-1/TRBV3-2	14	TRBJ2-3
ASETGTPRFSPLH	TRBV6-5	13	TRBJ1-6
ASSLGLAGGPYEQY	TRBV4-1	14	TRBJ2-7
ASSPNGDSLNTEAF	TRBV18	14	TRBJ1-1
ASSQLAGGPYEQY	TRBV5-1	13	TRBJ2-7
ASSSGQIHGYT	TRBV5-1	11	TRBJ1-2
ASSELSSNTEAF	TRBV2	12	TRBJ1-1
AWSATGYGYT	TRBV30	10	TRBJ1-2
ASSESGTGGTEAF	TRBV6-1	13	TRBJ1-1
ASSMSSTGLWETQY	TRBV19	14	TRBJ2-5
ASRRGDYGYT	TRBV3-1/TRBV3-2	10	TRBJ1-2
ATSRQSGDTQY	TRBV15	11	TRBJ2-3
ASSETTGGGQPQH	TRBV2	13	TRBJ1-5
ASSLRTGYLDEQF	TRBV27	13	TRBJ2-1
ASSEAQGAYGYT	TRBV6-1	12	TRBJ1-2
ASSPPGLAGGEGYEQY	TRBV18	16	TRBJ2-7
ASSLGGPANEQF	TRBV5-1	12	TRBJ2-1
ASSQSSDSIYGYT	TRBV27	13	TRBJ1-2
ASKESGLAPGELF	TRBV19	13	TRBJ2-2
ATPRQTHSSYEQY	TRBV6-5	13	TRBJ2-7
ASSRTHYGETQY	TRBV5-4	12	TRBJ2-5
ASSLLTGGGNYGYT	TRBV5-5	14	TRBJ1-2
ASSPPGLAGTGELF	TRBV28	14	TRBJ2-2
ASSMDRGWGTIY	TRBV19	12	TRBJ1-3